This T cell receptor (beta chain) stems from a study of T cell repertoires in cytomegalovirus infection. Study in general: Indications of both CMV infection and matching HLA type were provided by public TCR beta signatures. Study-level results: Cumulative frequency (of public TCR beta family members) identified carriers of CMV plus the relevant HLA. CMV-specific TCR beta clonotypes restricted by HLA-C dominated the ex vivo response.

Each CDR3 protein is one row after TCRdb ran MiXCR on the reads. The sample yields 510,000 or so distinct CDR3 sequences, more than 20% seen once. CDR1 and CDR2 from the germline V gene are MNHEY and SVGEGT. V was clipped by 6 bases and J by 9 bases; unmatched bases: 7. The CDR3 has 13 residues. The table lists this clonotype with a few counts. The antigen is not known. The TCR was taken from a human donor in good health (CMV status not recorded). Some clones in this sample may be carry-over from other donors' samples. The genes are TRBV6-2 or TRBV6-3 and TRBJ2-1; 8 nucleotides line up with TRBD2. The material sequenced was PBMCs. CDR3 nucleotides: TGTGCCAGCAGAATAGCGGGGTGGGGTGAGCAGTTCTTC. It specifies CASRIAGWGEQFF.